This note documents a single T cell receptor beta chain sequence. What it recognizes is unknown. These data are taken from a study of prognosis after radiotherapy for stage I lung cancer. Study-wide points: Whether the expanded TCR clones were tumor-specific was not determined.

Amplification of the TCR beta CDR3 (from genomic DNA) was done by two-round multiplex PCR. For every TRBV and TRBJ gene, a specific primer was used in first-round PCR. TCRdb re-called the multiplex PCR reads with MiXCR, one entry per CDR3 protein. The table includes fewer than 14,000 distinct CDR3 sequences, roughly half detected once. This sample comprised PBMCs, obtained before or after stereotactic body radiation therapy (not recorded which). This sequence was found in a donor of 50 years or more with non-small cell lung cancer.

CDR3 region: CATSEPDREDSYNEQFF. The CDR3 bases are TGTGCCACCAGTGAACCCGACAGGGAGGATTCCTACAATGAGCAGTTCTTC. This sequence joins TRBV24-1 and TRBJ2-1; a weak D match, TRBD1 (7 bases). Between the trimmed V and J ends, which lost 4 bases and 1 base, there was a span of 16 bases. This CDR3 contains 17 residues. The V gene's germline CDR1 is KGHDR and CDR2 SFDVKD.